This T cell receptor beta chain was captured in a study of OX40 agonist ivuxolimab in advanced cancers. Method: immunoSEQ multiplex PCR; TCRdb's copy keeps in-frame clones and lacks some. The sample consists of fewer than 55,000 clones, roughly four fifths of them appearing once. Trimming at V came to 2 bases and at J to 5 bases, leaving 7 bases not matched to a gene. Germline loops: CDR1 MNHNS, CDR2 SASEGT. The CDR3 length is 16 residues. The V call is TRBV6-1, the J call TRBJ2-3, with 10 bases lining up with TRBD2. The source material was CD4+ or CD8+ T cells sorted from blood, sampled in a trial of the OX40 agonist ivuxolimab. This TCR was recovered from an adult with an advanced solid tumor such as melanoma, head and neck, liver or kidney cancer. The CDR3 nucleotides are TGTGCCAGCAGTGAACGGCTAGCGGGGGCCGGAGATACGCAGTATTTT. Encoded protein: CASSERLAGAGDTQYF.